Listed below are T cell receptor beta chains from one sample, sequenced in a study of cytomegalovirus exposure and HLA in healthy donors. The method was immunoSEQ multiplex PCR; TCRdb's version includes in-frame clones alone and lacks a portion of them. The table lists tens of thousands of clones, with approximately 3.9% in the top ten. Sequenced input: PBMCs. The source of these receptors is a female donor in good health and CMV-seropositive. The CDR3 runs from the conserved cysteine through the conserved F or W. The order of the fields is J gene, V gene, D gene, CDR3 protein, CDR3 DNA. D genes are given only for firm matches.

>TRBJ2-7|TRBV7-2|TRBD1
CASSNRDRGSYEQYF
TGTGCCAGCAGCAACCGGGACAGGGGATCCTACGAGCAGTACTTC
>TRBJ2-7|TRBV10-3|-
CAISEQASYEQYF
TGTGCCATCAGTGAACAGGCCTCCTACGAGCAGTACTTC
>TRBJ1-1|TRBV5-1|-
CASSLEVTRLNTEDFF
TGCGCCAGCAGCCTTGAGGTTACTCGCCTGAACACTGAAGATTTCTTT
>TRBJ2-5|TRBV5-1|TRBD2
CASSLVGSGGPQETQYF
TGCGCCAGCAGCTTGGTAGGGAGCGGGGGCCCCCAAGAGACCCAGTACTTC
>TRBJ2-5|TRBV7-7|TRBD2
CASSLGLAEGETQYF
TGTGCTAGCAGCTTGGGACTAGCGGAAGGAGAGACCCAGTACTTC
>TRBJ2-3|TRBV11-2|-
CASSLVPGTDTQYF
TGTGCCAGCAGCTTAGTTCCGGGTACAGATACGCAGTATTTT
>TRBJ1-2|TRBV2|TRBD1
CASSQGGYGYTF
TGTGCCAGCAGCCAGGGGGGCTATGGCTACACCTTC
>TRBJ1-5|TRBV28|TRBD1
CASRRTGNGNQPQHF
TGTGCCAGCAGACGGACAGGAAACGGCAATCAGCCCCAGCATTTT
>TRBJ2-7|TRBV7-9|TRBD2
CASSPLTSGRANEQYF
TGTGCCAGCAGCCCGCTCACTAGCGGGAGGGCCAACGAGCAGTACTTC
>TRBJ2-1|TRBV4-1|TRBD2
CASSQGLAGTYNEQFF
TGCGCCAGCAGCCAAGGACTAGCGGGGACCTACAATGAGCAGTTCTTC
>TRBJ2-7|TRBV7-8|TRBD2
CASSSLLAGAYEQYF
TGTGCCAGCAGCTCCCTCCTAGCGGGGGCCTACGAGCAGTACTTC
>TRBJ1-4|TRBV6-1|TRBD1
CASTVGQGPEKLFF
TGTGCCAGCACCGTTGGACAGGGCCCCGAAAAACTGTTTTTT
>TRBJ2-4|TRBV7-9|TRBD2
CASSPIAGRNIQYF
TGTGCCAGCAGCCCTATAGCGGGGAGGAACATTCAGTACTTC
>TRBJ1-5|TRBV29-1|TRBD1
CSVGQGRQPQHF
TGCAGCGTTGGACAGGGGCGACAGCCCCAGCATTTT
>TRBJ2-1|TRBV11-2|TRBD2
CASSLVYKTGTRDEQFF
TGTGCCAGCAGCTTAGTCTACAAAACCGGGACTAGAGATGAGCAGTTCTTC
>TRBJ2-1|TRBV14|-
CASSLTAGINEQFF
TGTGCCAGCAGCCTCACAGCAGGGATCAATGAGCAGTTCTTC
>TRBJ2-4|TRBV10-2|TRBD1
CASSDWQGVAKNIQYF
TGCGCCAGCAGTGACTGGCAGGGGGTAGCCAAAAACATTCAGTACTTC